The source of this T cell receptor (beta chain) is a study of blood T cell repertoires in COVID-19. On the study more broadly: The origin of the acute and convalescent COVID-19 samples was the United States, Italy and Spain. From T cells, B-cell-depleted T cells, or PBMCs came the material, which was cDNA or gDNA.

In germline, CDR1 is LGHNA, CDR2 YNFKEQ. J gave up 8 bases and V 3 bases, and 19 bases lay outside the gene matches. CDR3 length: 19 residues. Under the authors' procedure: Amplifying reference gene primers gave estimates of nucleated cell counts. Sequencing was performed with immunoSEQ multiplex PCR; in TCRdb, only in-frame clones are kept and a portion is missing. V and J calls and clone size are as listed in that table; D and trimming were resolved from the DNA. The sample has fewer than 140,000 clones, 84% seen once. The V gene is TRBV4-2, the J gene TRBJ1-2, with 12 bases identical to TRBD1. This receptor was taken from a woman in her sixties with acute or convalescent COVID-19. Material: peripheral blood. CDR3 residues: CASSQWSGQGAGEGQGYTF. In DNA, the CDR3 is TGTGCCAGCAGCCAGTGGTCGGGACAGGGGGCGGGGGAAGGTCAGGGCTACACCTTC.